These T cell receptor beta chains were read from a single sample in a study of blood T cell repertoires in COVID-19. Sequencing was performed with immunoSEQ multiplex PCR; in TCRdb, only in-frame clones are kept and a portion is missing. Here the sample spans roughly 250,000 clones, around 82% being singletons. Specimen: peripheral blood. All receptors come from an elderly woman with active or convalescent COVID-19. The CDR3 runs from the conserved cysteine through the conserved F or W. Fields, in order: CDR3 protein, V gene, J gene.

CASTEYNEQFF	TRBV19	TRBJ2-1
CASSRLGQGARGYTF	TRBV7-8	TRBJ1-2
CASSAGTGFYGYTF	TRBV3-1/TRBV3-2	TRBJ1-2
CASSAVGTGNQPQHF	TRBV7-2	TRBJ1-5
CATSDPTGSGGSTDTQYF	TRBV24-1	TRBJ2-3
CASRGAGDKQETQYF	TRBV5-1	TRBJ2-5
CASSNYTEAFF	TRBV13	TRBJ1-1
CASSPGTTGADTQYF	TRBV5-1	TRBJ2-3
CASSLQYHGQIYGYTF	TRBV28	TRBJ1-2
CASSLAQGATSGYGYTF	TRBV7-8	TRBJ1-2
CASSPWQEGFYGYTF	TRBV5-4	TRBJ1-2
CASSLGDRAGEQFF	TRBV7-9	TRBJ2-1
CASSESPGNTIYF	TRBV10-1	TRBJ1-3
CASSLSRGREKLFF	TRBV28	TRBJ1-4
CASSPNTDTQYF	TRBV5-1	TRBJ2-3
CAWRGGTASGNTIYF	TRBV30	TRBJ1-3
CASSPGDRGAGGYTF	TRBV5-1	TRBJ1-2
CASSLPTDGNTIYF	TRBV5-4	TRBJ1-3
CAISSQGGLNTEAFF	TRBV10-3	TRBJ1-1
CASSYPGGGYGYTF	TRBV6-2/TRBV6-3	TRBJ1-2
CASSLWGESTDTQYF	TRBV5-1	TRBJ2-3
CASSPGTPSYEQYF	TRBV5-1	TRBJ2-7
CASSETGDSYNSPLHF	TRBV2	TRBJ1-6
CASRGALGETQYF	TRBV5-1	TRBJ2-5
CASSLTDRSNYGYTF	TRBV3-1/TRBV3-2	TRBJ1-2
CASRGGPLNTEAFF	TRBV6-6	TRBJ1-1
CASSPPKGGHYEQYF	TRBV18	TRBJ2-7